The entry below describes one TCR beta chain. CDR1 and CDR2 from the germline V gene are SGHRS and YFSETQ. This CDR3 is built from 15 residues. V trimming: 5 bases; J trimming: 2 bases; junction bases outside the gene matches: 8. Original handling: Estimated nucleated cell counts came from reference gene primer amplification. Data came from immunoSEQ multiplex PCR; TCRdb stores just in-frame clones and leaves some out. That table gives V, J and clone size, and the DNA gave D and trimming. The sample holds 60,000 to 65,000 clones, roughly 83% seen once. Enrolled during active infection, Seattle patients were then followed longitudinally. The data stem from a study of blood T cell repertoires in COVID-19. Across the whole study: Samples came from the United States, Italy and Spain, spanning acute and convalescent COVID-19. PBMCs, B-cell-depleted T cells, or T cells provided the cDNA or gDNA that made up the material.

This sequence originates from a man in his fifties or sixties with COVID-19, enrolled during active disease. The material sequenced was peripheral blood. This chain joins TRBV5-1 and TRBJ2-7; 9 bases are shared with TRBD2. In nucleotides, the CDR3 is TGCGCCAGCAGGTCCACTAGCGGGCCTACCTACGAGCAGTACTTC. It specifies CASRSTSGPTYEQYF.